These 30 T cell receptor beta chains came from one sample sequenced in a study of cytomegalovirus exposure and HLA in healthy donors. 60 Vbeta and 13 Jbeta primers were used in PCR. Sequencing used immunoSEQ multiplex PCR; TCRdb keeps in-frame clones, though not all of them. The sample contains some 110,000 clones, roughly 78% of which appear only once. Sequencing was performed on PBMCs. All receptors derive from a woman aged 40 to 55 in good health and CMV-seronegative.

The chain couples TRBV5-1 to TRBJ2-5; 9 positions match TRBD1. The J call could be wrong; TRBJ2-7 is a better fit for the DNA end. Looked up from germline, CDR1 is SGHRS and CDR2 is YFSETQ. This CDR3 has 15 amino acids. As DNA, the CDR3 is TGCGCCAGCAGCCCAGGGACAGGGTTGTCTGACGAGCAGTACTTC. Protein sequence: CASSPGTGLSDEQYF.

CDR3 sequence reads: CASSEEITGTGTDTQYF. CDR3 nucleotide sequence: TGTGCCAGCAGTGAAGAGATCACCGGGACAGGGACGGATACGCAGTATTTT. The chain combines TRBV6-1 with TRBJ2-3; 9 bases are shared with TRBD1. The V and J ends lost 1 base and 6 bases, in that order; junction bases with no gene match: 11. The CDR3 has 17 amino acids. Germline V CDR1 and CDR2: MNHNS, SASEGT.

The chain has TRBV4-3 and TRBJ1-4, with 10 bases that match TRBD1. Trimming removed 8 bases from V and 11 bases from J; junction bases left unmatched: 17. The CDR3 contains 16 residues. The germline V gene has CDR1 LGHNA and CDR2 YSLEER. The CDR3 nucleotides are TGCGCCAGCGCAGCTGGATTAGGGACAGGGGAAGGTAAACTGTTTTTT. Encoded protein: CASAAGLGTGEGKLFF.

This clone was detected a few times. The CDR3 here is CASSLHRGPGIGGELFF. The CDR3 DNA is TGTGCCAGCAGCCTACACAGGGGGCCGGGTATTGGCGGGGAGCTGTTTTTT. This chain connects TRBV7-2 to TRBJ2-2, with 9 bases lining up with TRBD1. Losses at the gene ends were 5 bases for V and 7 bases for J; bases not matched to a gene: 14. The CDR3 contains 17 residues. Germline V gene sequence: CDR1 SGHTA, CDR2 FQGNSA.

The CDR3 reads CASSVATRPTGDTQYF. The CDR3 nucleotides read TGTGCCAGCAGCGTAGCTACCAGGCCAACTGGGGATACGCAGTATTTT. The J gene is TRBJ2-3, the V gene TRBV9; D is unresolved. V was cut by 0 bases and J by 6 bases, with 17 bases left in between. From germline, CDR1 is SGDLS and CDR2 YYNGEE. The CDR3 contains 16 residues.

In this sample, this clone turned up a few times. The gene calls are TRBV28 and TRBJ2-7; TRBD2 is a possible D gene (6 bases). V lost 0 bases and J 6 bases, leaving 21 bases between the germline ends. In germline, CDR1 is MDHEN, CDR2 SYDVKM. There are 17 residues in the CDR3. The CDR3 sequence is CASSLWEVKETRREQYF. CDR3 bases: TGTGCCAGCAGTTTATGGGAAGTGAAGGAGACTAGACGCGAGCAGTACTTC.

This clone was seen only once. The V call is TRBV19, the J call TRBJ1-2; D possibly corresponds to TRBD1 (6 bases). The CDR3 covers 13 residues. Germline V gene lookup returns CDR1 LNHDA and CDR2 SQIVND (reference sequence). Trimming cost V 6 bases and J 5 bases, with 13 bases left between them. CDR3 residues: CASSRTAEYGYTF. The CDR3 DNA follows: TGTGCCAGTAGCCGGACAGCGGAGTATGGCTACACCTTC.

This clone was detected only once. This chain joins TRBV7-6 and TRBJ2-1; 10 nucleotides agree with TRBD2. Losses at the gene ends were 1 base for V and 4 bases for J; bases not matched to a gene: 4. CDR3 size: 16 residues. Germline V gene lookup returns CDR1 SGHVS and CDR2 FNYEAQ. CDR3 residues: CASSLGTSGIYNEQFF. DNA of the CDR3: TGTGCCAGCAGCTTAGGGACTAGCGGAATATACAATGAGCAGTTCTTC.

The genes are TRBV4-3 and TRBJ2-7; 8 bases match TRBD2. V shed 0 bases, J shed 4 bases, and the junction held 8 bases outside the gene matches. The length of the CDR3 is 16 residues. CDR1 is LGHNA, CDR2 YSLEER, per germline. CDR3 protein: CASSQDRDGRGYEQYF. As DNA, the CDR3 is TGCGCCAGCAGCCAAGATCGAGACGGGAGGGGATACGAGCAGTACTTC.

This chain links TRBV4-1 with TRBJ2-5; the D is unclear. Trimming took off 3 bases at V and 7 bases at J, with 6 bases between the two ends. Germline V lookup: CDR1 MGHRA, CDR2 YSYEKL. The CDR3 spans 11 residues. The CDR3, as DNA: TGCGCCAGCAGCCACGGTGGGACCCAGTACTTC. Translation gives CASSHGGTQYF.

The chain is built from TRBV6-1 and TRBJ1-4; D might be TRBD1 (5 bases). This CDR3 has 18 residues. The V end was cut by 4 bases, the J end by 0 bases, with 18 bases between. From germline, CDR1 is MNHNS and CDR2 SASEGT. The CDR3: CASSARLATGATNEKLFF. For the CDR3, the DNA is TGTGCCAGCAGTGCGAGATTGGCGACGGGGGCAACTAATGAAAAACTGTTTTTT.

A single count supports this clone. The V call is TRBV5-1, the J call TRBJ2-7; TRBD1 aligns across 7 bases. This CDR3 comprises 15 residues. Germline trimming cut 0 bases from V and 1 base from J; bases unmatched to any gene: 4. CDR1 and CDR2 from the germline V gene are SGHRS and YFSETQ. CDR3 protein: CASSLELGQSYEQYF. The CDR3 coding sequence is TGCGCCAGCAGCTTGGAATTGGGACAGTCCTACGAGCAGTACTTC.

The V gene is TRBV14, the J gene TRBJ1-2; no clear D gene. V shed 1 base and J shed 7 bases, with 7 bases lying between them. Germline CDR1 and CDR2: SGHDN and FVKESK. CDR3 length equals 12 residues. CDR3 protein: CASSQAGGGYTF. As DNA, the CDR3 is TGTGCCAGCAGCCAAGCAGGAGGTGGCTACACCTTC.

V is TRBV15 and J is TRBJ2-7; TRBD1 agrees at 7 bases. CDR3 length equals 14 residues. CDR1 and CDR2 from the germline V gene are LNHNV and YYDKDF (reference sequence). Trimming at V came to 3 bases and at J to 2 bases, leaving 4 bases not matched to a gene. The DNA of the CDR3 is TGTGCCACCAGCAGCCCCGGGACAGCCTACGAGCAGTACTTC. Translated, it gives CATSSPGTAYEQYF.

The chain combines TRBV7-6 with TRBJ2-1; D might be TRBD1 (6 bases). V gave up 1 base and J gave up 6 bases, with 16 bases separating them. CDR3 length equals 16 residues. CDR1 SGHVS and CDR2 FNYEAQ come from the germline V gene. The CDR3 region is CASSLEGRGFLNEQFF. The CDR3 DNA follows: TGTGCCAGCAGCTTAGAGGGCAGGGGATTTCTCAATGAGCAGTTCTTC. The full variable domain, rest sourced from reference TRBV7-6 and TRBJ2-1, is GAGVSQSPRYKVTKRGQDVALRCDPISGHVSLYWYRQALGQGPEFLTYFNYEAQQDKSGLPNDRFSAERPEGSISTLTIQRTEQRDSAMYRCASSLEGRGFLNEQFFGPGTRLTVL.

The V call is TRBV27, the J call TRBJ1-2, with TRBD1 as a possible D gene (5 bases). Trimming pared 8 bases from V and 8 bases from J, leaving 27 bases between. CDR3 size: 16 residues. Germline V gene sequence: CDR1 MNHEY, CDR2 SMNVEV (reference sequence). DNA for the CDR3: TGTGCCAGCGGAATCGGGACCGCACACAACCGGGGGGGCTACACCTTC. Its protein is CASGIGTAHNRGGYTF.

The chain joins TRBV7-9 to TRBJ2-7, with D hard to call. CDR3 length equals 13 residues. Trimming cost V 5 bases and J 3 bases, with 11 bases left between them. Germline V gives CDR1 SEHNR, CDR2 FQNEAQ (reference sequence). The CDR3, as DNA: TGTGCCAGCAGCCCAACAACAAGCTACGAGCAGTACTTC. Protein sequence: CASSPTTSYEQYF.

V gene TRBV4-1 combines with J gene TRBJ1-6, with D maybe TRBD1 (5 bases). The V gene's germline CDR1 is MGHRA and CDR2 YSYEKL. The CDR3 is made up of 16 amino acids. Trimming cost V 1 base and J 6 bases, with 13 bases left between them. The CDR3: CASSQGVPGGNSPLHF. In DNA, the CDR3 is TGCGCCAGCAGCCAAGGGGTACCCGGGGGTAATTCACCCCTCCACTTT.

The CDR3 protein is CATSRDQQPQHF. The CDR3 DNA reads as TGTGCCACCAGCAGAGACCAGCAGCCCCAGCATTTT. The J gene is TRBJ1-5, the V gene TRBV15; D unresolved. Trimming shortened V by 0 bases and J by 7 bases, and 4 bases separated the two germline ends. This CDR3 is built from 12 residues. Germline V gene lookup returns CDR1 LNHNV and CDR2 YYDKDF (reference sequence).

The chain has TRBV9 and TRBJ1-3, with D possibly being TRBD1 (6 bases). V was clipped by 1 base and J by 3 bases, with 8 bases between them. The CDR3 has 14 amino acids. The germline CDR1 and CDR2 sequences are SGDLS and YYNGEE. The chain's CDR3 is CASSVNRDGNTIYF. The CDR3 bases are TGTGCCAGCAGCGTAAACAGGGATGGAAACACCATATATTTT.

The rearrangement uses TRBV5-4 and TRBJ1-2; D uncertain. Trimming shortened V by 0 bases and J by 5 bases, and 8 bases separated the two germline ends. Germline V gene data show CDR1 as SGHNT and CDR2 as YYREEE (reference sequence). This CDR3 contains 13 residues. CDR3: CASSLGGIYGYTF. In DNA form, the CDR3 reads TGTGCCAGCAGCTTGGGAGGGATTTATGGCTACACCTTC.

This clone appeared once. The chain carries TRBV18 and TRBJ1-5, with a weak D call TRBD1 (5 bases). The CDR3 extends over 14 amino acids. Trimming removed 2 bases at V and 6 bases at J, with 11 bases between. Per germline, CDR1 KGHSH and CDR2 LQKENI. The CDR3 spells CASSPFRAAQPQHF. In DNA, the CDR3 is TGTGCCAGCTCACCATTCAGGGCCGCTCAGCCCCAGCATTTT.

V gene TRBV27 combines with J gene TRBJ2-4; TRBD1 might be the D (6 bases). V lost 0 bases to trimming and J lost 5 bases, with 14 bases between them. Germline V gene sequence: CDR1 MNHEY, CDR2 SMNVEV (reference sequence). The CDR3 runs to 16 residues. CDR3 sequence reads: CASSLSSRQEQNIQYF. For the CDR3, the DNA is TGTGCCAGCAGTTTATCGTCTCGACAGGAACAAAACATTCAGTACTTC.

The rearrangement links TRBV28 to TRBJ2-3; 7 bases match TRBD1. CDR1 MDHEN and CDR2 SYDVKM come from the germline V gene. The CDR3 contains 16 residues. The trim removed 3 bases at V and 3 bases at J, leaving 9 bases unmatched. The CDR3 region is CASSLPQGTETDTQYF. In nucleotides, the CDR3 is TGTGCCAGCAGTTTGCCACAGGGGACGGAGACAGATACGCAGTATTTT. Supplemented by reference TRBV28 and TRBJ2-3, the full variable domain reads DVKVTQSSRYLVKRTGEKVFLECVQDMDHENMFWYRQDPGLGLRLIYFSYDVKMKEKGDIPEGYSVSREKKERFSLILESASTNQTSMYLCASSLPQGTETDTQYFGPGTRLTVL.

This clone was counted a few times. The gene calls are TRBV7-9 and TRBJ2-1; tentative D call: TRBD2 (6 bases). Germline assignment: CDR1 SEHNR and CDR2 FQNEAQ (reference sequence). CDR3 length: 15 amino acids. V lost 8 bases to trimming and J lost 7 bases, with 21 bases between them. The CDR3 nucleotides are TGTGCCAGCGCTAGTTCCCGGGACTTCAGTAATGAGCAGTTCTTC. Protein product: CASASSRDFSNEQFF.

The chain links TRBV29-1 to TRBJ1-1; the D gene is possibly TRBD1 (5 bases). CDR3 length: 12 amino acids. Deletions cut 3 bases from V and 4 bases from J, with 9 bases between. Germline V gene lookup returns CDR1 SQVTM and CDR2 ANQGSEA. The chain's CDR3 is CSVDLGGTEAFF. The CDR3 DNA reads TGCAGCGTTGACCTCGGGGGCACTGAAGCTTTCTTT.

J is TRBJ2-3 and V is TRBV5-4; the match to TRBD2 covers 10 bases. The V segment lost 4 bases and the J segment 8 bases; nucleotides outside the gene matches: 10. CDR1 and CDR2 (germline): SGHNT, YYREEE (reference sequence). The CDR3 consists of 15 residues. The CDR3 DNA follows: TGTGCCAGCAGCCTAGCGGGAGTCGGGCCCGGTACGCAGTATTTT. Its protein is CASSLAGVGPGTQYF.

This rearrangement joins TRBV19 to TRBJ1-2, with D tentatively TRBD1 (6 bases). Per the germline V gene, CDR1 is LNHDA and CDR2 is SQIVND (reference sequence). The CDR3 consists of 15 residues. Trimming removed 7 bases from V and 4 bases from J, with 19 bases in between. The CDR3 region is CASTTSRQGLYGYTF. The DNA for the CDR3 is TGTGCCAGTACCACCTCTCGTCAGGGGCTCTATGGCTACACCTTC.

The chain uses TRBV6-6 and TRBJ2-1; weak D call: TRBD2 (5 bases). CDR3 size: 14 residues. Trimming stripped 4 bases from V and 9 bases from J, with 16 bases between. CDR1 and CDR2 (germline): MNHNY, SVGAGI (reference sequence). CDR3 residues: CASSLLGEGTEQFF. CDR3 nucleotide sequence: TGTGCCAGCAGTTTACTAGGAGAGGGTACTGAGCAGTTCTTC.

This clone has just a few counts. The CDR3 region has the DNA TGCAGCGTTGTCCTAGCGGACTTCTCCTACGAGCAGTACTTC. Amino acids: CSVVLADFSYEQYF. This sequence joins TRBV29-1 and TRBJ2-7; TRBD2 agrees at 7 bases. V shed 4 bases, J shed 0 bases, and the junction held 6 bases outside the gene matches. This CDR3 has 14 residues. Per the germline V gene, CDR1 is SQVTM and CDR2 is ANQGSEA.